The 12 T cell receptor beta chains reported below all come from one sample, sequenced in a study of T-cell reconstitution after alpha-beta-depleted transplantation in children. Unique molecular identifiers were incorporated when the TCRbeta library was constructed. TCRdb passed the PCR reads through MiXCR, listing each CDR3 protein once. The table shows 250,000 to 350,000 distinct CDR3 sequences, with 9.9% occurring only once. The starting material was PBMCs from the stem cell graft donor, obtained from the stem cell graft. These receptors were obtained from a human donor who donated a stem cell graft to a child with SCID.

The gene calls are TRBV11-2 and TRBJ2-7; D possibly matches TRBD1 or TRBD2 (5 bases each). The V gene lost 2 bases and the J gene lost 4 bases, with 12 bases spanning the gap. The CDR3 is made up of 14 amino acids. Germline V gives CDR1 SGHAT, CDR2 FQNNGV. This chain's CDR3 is CASSLMGVSYEQYF. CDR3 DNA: TGTGCCAGCAGCTTAATGGGGGTGTCTTACGAGCAGTACTTC. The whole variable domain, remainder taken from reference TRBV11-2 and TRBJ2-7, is EAGVAQSPRYKIIEKRQSVAFWCNPISGHATLYWYQQILGQGPKLLIQFQNNGVVDDSQLPKDRFSAERLKGVDSTLKIQPAKLEDSAVYLCASSLMGVSYEQYFGPGTRLTVT.

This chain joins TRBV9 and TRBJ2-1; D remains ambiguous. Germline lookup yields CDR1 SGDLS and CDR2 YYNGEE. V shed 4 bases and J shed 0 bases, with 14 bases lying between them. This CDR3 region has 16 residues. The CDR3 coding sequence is TGTGCCAGCAGCACTCGCCTGTCCAGCTCCTACAATGAGCAGTTCTTC. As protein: CASSTRLSSSYNEQFF.

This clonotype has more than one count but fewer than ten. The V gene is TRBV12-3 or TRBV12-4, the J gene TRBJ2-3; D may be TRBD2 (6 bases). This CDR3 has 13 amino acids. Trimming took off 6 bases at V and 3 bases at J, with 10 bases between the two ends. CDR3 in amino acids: CASRPGGTDTQYF. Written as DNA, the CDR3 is TGTGCCAGCAGGCCCGGGGGAACAGATACGCAGTATTTT.

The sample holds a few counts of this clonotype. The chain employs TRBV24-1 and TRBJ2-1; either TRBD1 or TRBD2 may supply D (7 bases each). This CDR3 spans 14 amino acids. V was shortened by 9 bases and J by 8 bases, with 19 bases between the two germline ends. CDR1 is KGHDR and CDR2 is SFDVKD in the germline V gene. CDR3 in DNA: TGTGCCACCCAGGGGGGGGGCCAACGCGATGAGCAGTTCTTC. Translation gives CATQGGGQRDEQFF.

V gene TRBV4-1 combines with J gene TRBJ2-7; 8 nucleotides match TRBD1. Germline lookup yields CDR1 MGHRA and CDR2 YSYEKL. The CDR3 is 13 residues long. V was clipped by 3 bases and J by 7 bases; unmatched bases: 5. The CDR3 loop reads CASSQPGQAEQYF. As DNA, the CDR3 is TGCGCCAGCAGCCAGCCGGGACAGGCTGAGCAGTACTTC.

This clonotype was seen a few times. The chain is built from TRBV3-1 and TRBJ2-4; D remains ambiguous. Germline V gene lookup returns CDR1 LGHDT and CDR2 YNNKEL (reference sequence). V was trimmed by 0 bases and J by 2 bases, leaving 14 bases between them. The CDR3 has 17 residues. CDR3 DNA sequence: TGTGCCAGCAGCCAAGATGTTGCAACTTCCACCAAAAACATTCAGTACTTC. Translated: CASSQDVATSTKNIQYF.

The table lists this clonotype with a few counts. The CDR3 coding sequence is TGCAGTGCTAGTAGTAGCACAGATACGCAGTATTTT. Translation gives CSASSSTDTQYF. This chain uses TRBV20-1 with TRBJ2-3; D is uncertain. V lost 3 bases and J lost 0, with 4 bases in between. CDR3 length equals 12 residues. The germline CDR1 and CDR2 sequences are DFQATT and SNEGSKA (reference sequence).

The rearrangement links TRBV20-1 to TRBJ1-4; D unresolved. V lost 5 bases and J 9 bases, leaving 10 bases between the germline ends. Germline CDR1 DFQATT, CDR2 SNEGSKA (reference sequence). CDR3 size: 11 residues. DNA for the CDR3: TGCAGTGCTTTTAAGGGAAAAAAACTGTTTTTT. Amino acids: CSAFKGKKLFF.

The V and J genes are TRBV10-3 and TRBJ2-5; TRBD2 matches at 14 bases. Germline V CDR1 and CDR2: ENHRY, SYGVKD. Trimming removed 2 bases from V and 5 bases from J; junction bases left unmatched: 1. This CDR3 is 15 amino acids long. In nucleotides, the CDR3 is TGTGCCATCAGTGAGGGGACTAGCGGGGGTGAGACCCAGTACTTC. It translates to CAISEGTSGGETQYF.

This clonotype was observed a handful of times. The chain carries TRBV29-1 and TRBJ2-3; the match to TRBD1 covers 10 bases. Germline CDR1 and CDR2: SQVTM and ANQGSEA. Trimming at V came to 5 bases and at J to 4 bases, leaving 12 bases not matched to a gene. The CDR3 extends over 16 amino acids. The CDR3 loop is CSVRPGQGNWADTQYF. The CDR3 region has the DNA TGCAGCGTTCGACCGGGACAGGGGAATTGGGCAGATACGCAGTATTTT.

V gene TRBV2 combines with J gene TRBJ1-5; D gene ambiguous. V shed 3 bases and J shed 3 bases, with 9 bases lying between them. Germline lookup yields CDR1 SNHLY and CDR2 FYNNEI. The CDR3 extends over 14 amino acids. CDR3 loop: CASSDVTLNQPQHF. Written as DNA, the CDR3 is TGTGCCAGCAGTGACGTTACCCTCAATCAGCCCCAGCATTTT.

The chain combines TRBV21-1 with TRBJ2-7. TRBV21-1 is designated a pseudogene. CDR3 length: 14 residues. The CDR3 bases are TGTGCCAGCAGCAAAGTCGACGGTACCTACGAGCAGTACTTC. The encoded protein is CASSKVDGTYEQYF.